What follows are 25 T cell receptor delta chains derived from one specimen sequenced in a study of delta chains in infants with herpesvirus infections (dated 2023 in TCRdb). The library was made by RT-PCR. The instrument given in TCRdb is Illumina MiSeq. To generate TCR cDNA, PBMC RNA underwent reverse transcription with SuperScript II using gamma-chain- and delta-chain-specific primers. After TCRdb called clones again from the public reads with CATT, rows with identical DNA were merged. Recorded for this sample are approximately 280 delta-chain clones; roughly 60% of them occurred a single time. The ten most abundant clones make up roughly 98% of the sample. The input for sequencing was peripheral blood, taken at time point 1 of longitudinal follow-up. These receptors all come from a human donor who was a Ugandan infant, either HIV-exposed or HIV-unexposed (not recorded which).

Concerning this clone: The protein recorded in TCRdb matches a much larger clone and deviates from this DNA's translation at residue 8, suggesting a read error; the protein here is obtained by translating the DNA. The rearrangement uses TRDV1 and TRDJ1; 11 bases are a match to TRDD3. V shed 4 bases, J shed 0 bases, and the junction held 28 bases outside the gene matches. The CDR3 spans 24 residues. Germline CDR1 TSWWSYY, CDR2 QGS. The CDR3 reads CALGGCRPYGPLWGIRWDTDKLIF. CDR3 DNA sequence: TGTGCTCTTGGGGGCTGTAGACCCTACGGTCCCCTTTGGGGGATACGCTGGGACACCGATAAACTCATCTTT.

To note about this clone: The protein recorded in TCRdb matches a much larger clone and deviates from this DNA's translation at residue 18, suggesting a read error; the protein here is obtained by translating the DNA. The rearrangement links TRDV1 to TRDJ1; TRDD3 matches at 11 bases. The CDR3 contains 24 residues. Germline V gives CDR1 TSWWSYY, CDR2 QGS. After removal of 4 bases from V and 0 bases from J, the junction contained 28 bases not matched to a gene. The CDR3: CALGGCRTYGPLWGIRWNTDKLIF. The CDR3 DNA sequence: TGTGCTCTTGGGGGCTGTAGAACCTACGGTCCCCTTTGGGGGATACGCTGGAACACCGATAAACTCATCTTT.

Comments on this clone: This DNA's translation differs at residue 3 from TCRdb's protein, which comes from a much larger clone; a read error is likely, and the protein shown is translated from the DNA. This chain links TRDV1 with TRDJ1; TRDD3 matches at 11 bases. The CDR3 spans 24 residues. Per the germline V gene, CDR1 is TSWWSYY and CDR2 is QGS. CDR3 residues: CAVGGCRTYGPLWGIRWDTDKLIF. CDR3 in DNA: TGTGCCGTTGGGGGCTGTAGAACCTACGGTCCCCTTTGGGGGATACGCTGGGACACCGATAAACTCATCTTT.

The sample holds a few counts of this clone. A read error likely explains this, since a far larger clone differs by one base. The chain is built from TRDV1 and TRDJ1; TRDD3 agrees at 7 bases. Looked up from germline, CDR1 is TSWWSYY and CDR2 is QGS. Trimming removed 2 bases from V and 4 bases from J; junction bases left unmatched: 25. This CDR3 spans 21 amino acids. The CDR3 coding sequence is TGTGCTCTTGGGGAAGTAAGTAGATGGGCCTACAGGATACGCGGAGGCGATAAACTCATCTTT. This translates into CALGEVSRWAYRIRGGDKLIF.

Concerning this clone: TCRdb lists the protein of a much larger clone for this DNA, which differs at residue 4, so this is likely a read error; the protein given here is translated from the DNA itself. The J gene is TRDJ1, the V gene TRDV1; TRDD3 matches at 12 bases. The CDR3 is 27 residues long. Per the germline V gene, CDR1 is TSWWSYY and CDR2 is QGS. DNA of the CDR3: TGTGCTCTTTGGGAACGGGTAAACTGGCGTGGGCCTACCTCTTTCTGGGGGATACGGAAGTACACCGATAAACTCATCTTT. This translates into CALWERVNWRGPTSFWGIRKYTDKLIF.

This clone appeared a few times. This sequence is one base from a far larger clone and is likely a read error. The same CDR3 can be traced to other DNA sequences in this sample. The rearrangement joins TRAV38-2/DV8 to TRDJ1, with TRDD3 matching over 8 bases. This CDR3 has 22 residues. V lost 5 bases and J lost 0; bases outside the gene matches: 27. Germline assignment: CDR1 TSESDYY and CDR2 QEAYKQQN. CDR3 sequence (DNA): TGTGCTTATAGAAGGCGTCCTAAGGTTTTGTCGTACTGGGGGGTTAACACCGATAAACTCATCTTT. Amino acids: CAYRRRPKVLSYWGVNTDKLIF.

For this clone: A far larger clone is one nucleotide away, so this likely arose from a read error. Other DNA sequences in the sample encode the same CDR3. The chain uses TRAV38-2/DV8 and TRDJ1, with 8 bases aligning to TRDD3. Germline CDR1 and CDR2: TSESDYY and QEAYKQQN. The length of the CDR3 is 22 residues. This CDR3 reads CAYRRRPKVLSYWGVNTDKLIF. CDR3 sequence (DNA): TGTGCTTATAGAAGGCGTCCTAAGGTTTTATCGTACTGGGGGGTTAACACCGATAAACTTATCTTT.

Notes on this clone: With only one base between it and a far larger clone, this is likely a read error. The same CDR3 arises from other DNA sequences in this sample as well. The CDR3, as DNA: TGTGCTCTTGGGGAACGAGTAAACTGGCGTGGGCCTACCTCTTTCTGGGGGATACGGAAGTACACCGATAAACTCATCTTT. Translating it yields CALGERVNWRGPTSFWGIRKYTDKLIF. V is TRDV1 and J is TRDJ1, with 12 bases that match TRDD3. CDR1 and CDR2 from the germline V gene are TSWWSYY and QGS. The CDR3 has 27 amino acids. V shed 1 base, J shed 0 bases, and the junction held 33 bases outside the gene matches.

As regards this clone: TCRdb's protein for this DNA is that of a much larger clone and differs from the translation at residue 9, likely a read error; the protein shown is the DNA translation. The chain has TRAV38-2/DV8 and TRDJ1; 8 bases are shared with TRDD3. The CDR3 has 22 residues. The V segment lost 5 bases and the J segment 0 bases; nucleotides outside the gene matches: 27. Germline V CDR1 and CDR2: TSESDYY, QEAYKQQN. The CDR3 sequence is CAYRRRPKILSYWGVNTDKLIF. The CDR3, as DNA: TGTGCTTATAGAAGGCGTCCTAAGATTTTATCGTACTGGGGGGTTAACACCGATAAACTCATCTTT.

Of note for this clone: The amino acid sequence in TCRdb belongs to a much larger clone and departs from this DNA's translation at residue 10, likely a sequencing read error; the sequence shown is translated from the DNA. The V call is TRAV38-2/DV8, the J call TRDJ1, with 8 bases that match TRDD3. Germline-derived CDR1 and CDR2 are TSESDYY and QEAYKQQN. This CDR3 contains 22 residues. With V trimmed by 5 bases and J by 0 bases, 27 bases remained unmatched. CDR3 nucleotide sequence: TGTGCTTATAGAAGGCGTCCTAAGGTTGTATCGTACTGGGGGGTTAACACCGATAAACTCATCTTT. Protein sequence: CAYRRRPKVVSYWGVNTDKLIF.

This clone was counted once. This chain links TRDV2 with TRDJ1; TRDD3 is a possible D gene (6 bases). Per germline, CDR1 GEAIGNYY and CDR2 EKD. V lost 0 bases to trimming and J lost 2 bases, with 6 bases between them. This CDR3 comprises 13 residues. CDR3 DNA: TGTGCCTGTGACACCTGGGGGACCGATAAACTCATCTTT. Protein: CACDTWGTDKLIF.

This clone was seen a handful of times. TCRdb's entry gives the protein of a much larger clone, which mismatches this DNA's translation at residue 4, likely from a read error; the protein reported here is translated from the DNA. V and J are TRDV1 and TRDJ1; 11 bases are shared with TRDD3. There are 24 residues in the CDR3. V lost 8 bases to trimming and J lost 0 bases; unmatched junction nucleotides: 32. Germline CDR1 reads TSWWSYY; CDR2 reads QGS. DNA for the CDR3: TGTGCTCTTAGGGGCTGTAGAACCTACGGTCCCCTTTGGGGGATACGCTGGGACACCGATAAACTCATCTTT. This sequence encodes CALRGCRTYGPLWGIRWDTDKLIF.

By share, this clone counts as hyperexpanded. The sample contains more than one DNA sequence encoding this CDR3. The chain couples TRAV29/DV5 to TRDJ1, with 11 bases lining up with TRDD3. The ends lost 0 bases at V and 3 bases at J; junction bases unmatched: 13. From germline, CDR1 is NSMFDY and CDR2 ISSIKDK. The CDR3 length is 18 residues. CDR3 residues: CAASARATGGYSADKLIF. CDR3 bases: TGTGCAGCAAGCGCTAGGGCTACTGGGGGATATTCGGCCGATAAACTCATCTTT. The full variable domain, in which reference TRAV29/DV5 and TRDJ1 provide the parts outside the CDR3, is DQQVKQNSPSLSVQEGRISILNCDYTNSMFDYFLWYKKYPAEGPTFLISISSIKDKNEDGRFTVFLNKSAKHLSLHIVPSQPGDSAVYFCAASARATGGYSADKLIFGKGTRVTVEP.

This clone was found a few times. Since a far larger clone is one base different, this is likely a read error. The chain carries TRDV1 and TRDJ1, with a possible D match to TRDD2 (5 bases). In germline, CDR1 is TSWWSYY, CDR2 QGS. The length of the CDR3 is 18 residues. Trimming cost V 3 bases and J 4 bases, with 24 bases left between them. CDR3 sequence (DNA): TGTGCTCTTGGGGATGGGAATTCCTTGCGGAGGGACATCGATAAACTCATCTTT. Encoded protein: CALGDGNSLRRDIDKLIF.

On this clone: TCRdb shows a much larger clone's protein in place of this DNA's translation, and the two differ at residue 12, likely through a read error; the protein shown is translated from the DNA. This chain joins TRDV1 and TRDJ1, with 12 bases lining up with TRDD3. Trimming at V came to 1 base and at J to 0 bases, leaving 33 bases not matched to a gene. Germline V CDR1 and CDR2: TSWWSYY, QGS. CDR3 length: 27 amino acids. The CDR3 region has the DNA TGTGCTCTTGGGGAACGGGTAAACTGGCGTGGGCTTACCTCTTTCTGGGGGATACGGAAGTACACCGATAAACTCATCTTT. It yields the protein CALGERVNWRGLTSFWGIRKYTDKLIF.

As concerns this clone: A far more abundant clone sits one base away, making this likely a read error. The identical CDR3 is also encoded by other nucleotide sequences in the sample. The CDR3 is CALGERVNWRGPTSFWGIRKYTDKLIF. CDR3 nucleotide sequence: TGTGCACTTGGGGAACGGGTAAACTGGCGTGGGCCTACCTCTTTCTGGGGGATACGGAAGTACACCGATAAACTCATCTTT. The rearrangement uses TRDV1 and TRDJ1; 12 bases are a match to TRDD3. The CDR3 consists of 27 residues. Germline lookup yields CDR1 TSWWSYY and CDR2 QGS.

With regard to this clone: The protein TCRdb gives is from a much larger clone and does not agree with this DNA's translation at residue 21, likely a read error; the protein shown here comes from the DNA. This CDR3 reads CALGERVNWRGPTSFWGIRKCTDKLIF. The CDR3 nucleotides are TGTGCTCTTGGGGAACGGGTAAACTGGCGTGGGCCTACCTCTTTCTGGGGGATACGGAAGTGCACCGATAAACTCATCTTT. V and J are TRDV1 and TRDJ1; 12 bases match TRDD3. Germline V gives CDR1 TSWWSYY, CDR2 QGS. The CDR3 is 27 amino acids. The J segment lost 1 base and the V segment lost 1 base, leaving 34 bases of the junction unmatched.

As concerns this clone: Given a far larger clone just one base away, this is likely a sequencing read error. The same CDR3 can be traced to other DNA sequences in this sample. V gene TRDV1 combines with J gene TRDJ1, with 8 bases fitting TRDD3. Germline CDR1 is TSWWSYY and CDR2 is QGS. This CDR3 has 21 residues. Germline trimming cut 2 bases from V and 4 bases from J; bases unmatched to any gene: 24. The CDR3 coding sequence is TGTGCTCTTGGGGAAGTAAGTAGATGGGCTTACGGGATACGCGGAGGCGATAAACTCATCTTT. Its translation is CALGEVSRWAYGIRGGDKLIF.

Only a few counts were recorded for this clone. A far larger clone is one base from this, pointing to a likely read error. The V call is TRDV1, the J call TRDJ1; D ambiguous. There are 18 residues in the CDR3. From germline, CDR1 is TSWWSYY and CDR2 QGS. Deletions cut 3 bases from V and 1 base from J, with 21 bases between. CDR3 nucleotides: TGTGCTCTTGGGGATTGCCCATGGCCCGCCCTTTCCACCGATAAACTCATCTTT. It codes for CALGDCPWPALSTDKLIF.

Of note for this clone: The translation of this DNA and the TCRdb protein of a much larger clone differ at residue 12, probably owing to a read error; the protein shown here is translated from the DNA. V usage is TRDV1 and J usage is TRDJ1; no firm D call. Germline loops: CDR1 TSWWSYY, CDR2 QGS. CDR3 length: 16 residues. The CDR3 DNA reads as TGTGCTCTTGGGGAACAGTATTACCGGGACACCGAGAAACTCATCTTT. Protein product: CALGEQYYRDTEKLIF.

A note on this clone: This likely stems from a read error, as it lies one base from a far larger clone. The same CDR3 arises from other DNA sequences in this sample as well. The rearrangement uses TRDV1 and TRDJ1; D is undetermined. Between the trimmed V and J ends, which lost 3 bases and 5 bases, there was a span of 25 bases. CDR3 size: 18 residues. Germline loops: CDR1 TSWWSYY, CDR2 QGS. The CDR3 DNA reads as TGTGCTCTTGGGGATTGCCCATGGCCCACCCTTTCCACTGATAAACTCATCTTT. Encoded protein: CALGDCPWPTLSTDKLIF.

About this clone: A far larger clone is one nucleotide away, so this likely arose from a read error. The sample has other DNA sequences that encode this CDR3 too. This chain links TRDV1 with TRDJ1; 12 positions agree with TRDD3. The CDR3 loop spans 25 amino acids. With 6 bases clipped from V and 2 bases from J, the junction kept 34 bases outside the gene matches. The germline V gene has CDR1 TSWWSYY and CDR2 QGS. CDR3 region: CALGAAFASILGDTLKESRTDKLIF. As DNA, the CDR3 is TGTGCTCTTGGAGCCGCCTTCGCTTCGATACTGGGGGATACTCTGAAGGAGTCTAGGACCGATAAACTCATCTTT.

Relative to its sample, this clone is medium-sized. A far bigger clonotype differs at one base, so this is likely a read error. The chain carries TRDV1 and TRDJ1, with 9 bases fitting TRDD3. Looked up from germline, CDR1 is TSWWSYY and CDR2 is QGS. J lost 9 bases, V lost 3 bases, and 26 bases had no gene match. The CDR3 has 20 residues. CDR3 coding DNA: TGTGCTCTTGGGGATACTGATGCCTATAGCCGTACTGGGGGAGACGAGGAACTCATCTTT. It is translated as CALGDTDAYSRTGGDEELIF.

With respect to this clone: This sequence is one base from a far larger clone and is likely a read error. In nucleotides, the CDR3 is TGTGCTCTTGGGGAACGGGTAAACTGGCGTGGGCCTACCTCTTTCTGGGGGATATGGAAGTACACCGATAAACTCATCTTT. This encodes CALGERVNWRGPTSFWGIWKYTDKLIF. The rearrangement links TRDV1 to TRDJ1; TRDD3 agrees at 10 bases. This CDR3 is built from 27 residues. Germline assignment: CDR1 TSWWSYY and CDR2 QGS. With V trimmed by 1 base and J by 0 bases, 35 bases remained unmatched.

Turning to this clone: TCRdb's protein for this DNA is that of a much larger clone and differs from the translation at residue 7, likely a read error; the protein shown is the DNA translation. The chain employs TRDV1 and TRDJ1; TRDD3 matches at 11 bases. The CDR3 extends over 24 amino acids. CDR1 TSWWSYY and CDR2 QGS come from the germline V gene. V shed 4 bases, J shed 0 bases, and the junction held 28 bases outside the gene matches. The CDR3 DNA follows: TGTGCTCTTGGGGGCTGTAAAACCTACGGTCCCCTTTGGGGGATACGCTGGGACACCGATAAACTCATCTTT. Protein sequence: CALGGCKTYGPLWGIRWDTDKLIF.